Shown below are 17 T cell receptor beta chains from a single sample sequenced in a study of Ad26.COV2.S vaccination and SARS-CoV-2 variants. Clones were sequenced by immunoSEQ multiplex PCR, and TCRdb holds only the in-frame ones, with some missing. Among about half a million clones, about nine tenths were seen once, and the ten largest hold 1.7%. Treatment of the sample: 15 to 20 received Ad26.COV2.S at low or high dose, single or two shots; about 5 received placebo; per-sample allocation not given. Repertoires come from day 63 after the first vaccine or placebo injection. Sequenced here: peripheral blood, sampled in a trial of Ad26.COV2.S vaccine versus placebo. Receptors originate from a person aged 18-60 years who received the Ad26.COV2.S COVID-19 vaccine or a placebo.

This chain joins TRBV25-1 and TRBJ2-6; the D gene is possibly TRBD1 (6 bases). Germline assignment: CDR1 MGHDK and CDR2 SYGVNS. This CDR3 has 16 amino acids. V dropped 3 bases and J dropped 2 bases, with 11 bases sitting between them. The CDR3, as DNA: TGTGCCAGCAGTGACCCCAGGGGAGCTGGGGCCAACGTCCTGACTTTC. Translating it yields CASSDPRGAGANVLTF.

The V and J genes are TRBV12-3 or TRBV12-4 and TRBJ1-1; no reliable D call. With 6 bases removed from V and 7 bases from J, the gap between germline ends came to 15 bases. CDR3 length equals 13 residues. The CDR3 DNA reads TGTGCCAGCAGGCCCCGGGGAGCCCTTGAAGCTTTCTTT. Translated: CASRPRGALEAFF.

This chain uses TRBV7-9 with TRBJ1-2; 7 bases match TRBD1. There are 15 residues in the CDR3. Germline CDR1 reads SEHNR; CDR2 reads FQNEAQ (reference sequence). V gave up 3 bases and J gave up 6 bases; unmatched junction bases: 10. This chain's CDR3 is CASSFRTDRADGYTF. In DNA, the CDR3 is TGTGCCAGCAGCTTTAGAACAGACAGGGCCGATGGCTACACCTTC.

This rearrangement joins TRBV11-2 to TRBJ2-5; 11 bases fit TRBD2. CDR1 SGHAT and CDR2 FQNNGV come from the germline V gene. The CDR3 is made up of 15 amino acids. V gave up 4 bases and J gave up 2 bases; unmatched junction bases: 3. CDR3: CASSWGLAEQETQYF. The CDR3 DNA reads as TGTGCCAGCAGCTGGGGACTAGCGGAACAAGAGACCCAGTACTTC. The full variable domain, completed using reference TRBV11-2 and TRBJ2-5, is EAGVAQSPRYKIIEKRQSVAFWCNPISGHATLYWYQQILGQGPKLLIQFQNNGVVDDSQLPKDRFSAERLKGVDSTLKIQPAKLEDSAVYLCASSWGLAEQETQYFGPGTRLLVL.

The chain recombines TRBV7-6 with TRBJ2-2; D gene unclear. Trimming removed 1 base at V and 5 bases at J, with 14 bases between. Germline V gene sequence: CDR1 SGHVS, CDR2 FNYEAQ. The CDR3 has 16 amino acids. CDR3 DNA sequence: TGTGCCAGCAGCTTAGGGTTACTTGGGGAAACCGGGGAGCTGTTTTTT. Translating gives CASSLGLLGETGELFF.

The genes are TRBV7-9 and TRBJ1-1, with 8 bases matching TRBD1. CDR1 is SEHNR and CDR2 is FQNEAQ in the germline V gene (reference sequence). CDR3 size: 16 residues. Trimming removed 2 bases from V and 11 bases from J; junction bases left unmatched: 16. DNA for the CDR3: TGTGCCAGCAGCTTAAACCTGGGACAGGTAAAAAAGTGGGCTTTCTTT. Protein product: CASSLNLGQVKKWAFF.

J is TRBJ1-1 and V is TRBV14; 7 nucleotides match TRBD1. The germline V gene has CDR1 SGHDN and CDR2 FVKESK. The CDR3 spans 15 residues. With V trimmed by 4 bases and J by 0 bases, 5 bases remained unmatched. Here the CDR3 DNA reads TGTGCCAGCAGCCTCACGGGACAGATGAACACTGAAGCTTTCTTT. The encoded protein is CASSLTGQMNTEAFF.

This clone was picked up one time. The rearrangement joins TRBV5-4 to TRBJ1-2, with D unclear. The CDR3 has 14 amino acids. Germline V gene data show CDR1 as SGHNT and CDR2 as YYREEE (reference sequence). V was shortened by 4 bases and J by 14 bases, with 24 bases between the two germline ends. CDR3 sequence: CASSVQDGVGSITF. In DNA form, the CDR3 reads TGTGCCAGCAGCGTTCAGGACGGCGTGGGTAGTATAACCTTC.

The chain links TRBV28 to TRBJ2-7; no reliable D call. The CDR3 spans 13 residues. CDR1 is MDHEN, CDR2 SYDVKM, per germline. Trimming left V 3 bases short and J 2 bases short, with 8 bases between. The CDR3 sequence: CASSFLRTYEQYF. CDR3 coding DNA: TGTGCCAGCAGTTTTTTACGGACCTACGAGCAGTACTTC. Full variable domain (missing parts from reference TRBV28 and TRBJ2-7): DVKVTQSSRYLVKRTGEKVFLECVQDMDHENMFWYRQDPGLGLRLIYFSYDVKMKEKGDIPEGYSVSREKKERFSLILESASTNQTSMYLCASSFLRTYEQYFGPGTRLTVT.

Here the CDR3 reads CASNLQRRNTIYF. CDR3 sequence (DNA): TGTGCCAGCAACCTACAGAGAAGAAACACCATATATTTT. V and J are TRBV12-3 or TRBV12-4 and TRBJ1-3, with D unclear. This CDR3 comprises 13 residues. Trimming pared 7 bases from V and 5 bases from J, leaving 12 bases between.

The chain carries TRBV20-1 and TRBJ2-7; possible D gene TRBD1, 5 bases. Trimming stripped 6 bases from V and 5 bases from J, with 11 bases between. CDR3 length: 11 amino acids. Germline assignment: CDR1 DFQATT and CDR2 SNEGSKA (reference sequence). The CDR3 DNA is TGCAGTGCCAGCAGGGTCCACGAGCAGTACTTC. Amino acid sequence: CSASRVHEQYF.

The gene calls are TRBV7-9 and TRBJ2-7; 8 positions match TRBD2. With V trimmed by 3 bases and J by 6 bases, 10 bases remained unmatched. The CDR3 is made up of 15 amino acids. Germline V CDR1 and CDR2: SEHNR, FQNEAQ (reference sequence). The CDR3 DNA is TGTGCCAGCAGCTTTGGGGGACTAGGAGCCCCCGAGCAGTACTTC. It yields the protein CASSFGGLGAPEQYF. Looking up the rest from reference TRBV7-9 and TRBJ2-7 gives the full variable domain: DTGVSQNPRHKITKRGQNVTFRCDPISEHNRLYWYRQTLGQGPEFLTYFQNEAQLEKSRLLSDRFSAERPKGSFSTLEIQRTEQGDSAMYLCASSFGGLGAPEQYFGPGTRLTVT.

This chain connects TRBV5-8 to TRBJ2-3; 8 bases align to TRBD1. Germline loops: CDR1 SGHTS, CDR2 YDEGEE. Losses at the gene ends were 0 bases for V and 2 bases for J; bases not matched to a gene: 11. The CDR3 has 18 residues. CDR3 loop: CASSLGTGLGVHTDTQYF. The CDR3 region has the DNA TGTGCCAGCAGCTTGGGGACAGGGTTAGGAGTGCACACAGATACGCAGTATTTT.

CDR3 sequence: CASSFTWDNSYEQYF. CDR3 DNA sequence: TGTGCCAGCAGCTTTACCTGGGACAACTCCTACGAGCAGTACTTC. The chain combines TRBV11-2 with TRBJ2-7; D is perhaps TRBD1 (6 bases). V was clipped by 3 bases and J by 0 bases, with 12 bases between them. The CDR3 extends over 15 amino acids. Germline lookup yields CDR1 SGHAT and CDR2 FQNNGV.

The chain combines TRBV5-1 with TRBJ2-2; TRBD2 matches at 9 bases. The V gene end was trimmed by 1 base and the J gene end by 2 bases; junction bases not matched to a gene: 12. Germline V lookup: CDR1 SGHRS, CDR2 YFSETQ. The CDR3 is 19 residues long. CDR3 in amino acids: CASSLLVLAGSRNTGELFF. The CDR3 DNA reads TGCGCCAGCAGCTTGTTAGTTCTAGCGGGGTCGAGAAACACCGGGGAGCTGTTTTTT.

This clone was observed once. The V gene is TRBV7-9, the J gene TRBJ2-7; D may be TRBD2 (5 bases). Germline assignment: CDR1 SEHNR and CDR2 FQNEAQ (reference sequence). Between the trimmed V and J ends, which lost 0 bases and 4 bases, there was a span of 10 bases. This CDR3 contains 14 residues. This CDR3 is CASSLAGIAYEQYF. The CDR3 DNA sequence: TGTGCCAGCAGCTTAGCCGGGATAGCATACGAGCAGTACTTC.

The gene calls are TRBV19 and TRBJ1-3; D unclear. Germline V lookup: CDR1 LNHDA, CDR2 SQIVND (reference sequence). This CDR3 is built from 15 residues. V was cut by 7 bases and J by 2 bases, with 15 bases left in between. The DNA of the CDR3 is TGTGCCAGTAAGAGTCCCGGGTTCGCTGGAAACACCATATATTTT. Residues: CASKSPGFAGNTIYF.